This T cell receptor (beta chain) is drawn from a study of T cell responses to AZD1222 COVID-19 vaccine. Using immunoSEQ multiplex PCR, the repertoire was profiled, and TCRdb retains in-frame clones only, with some absent. The sample lists roughly 91,000 clones, 90% occurring once. The CDR3 contains 16 residues. Germline CDR1 and CDR2: KGHSH and LQKENI. V trimming: 8 bases; J trimming: 0 bases; junction bases outside the gene matches: 9. The sequencing here drew on peripheral blood, taken on day 0 of AZD1222 vaccination. This chain uses TRBV18 with TRBJ2-2, with 7 positions matching TRBD1. The source of this sequence is an adult in good health. The CDR3 loop is CASKRQGVANTGELFF. The CDR3 nucleotides are TGTGCCAGCAAGAGACAGGGTGTCGCGAACACCGGGGAGCTGTTTTTT. Supplemented by reference TRBV18 and TRBJ2-2, the full variable domain reads NAGVMQNPRHLVRRRGQEARLRCSPMKGHSHVYWYRQLPEEGLKFMVYLQKENIIDESGMPKERFSAEFPKEGPSILRIQQVVRGDSAAYFCASKRQGVANTGELFFGEGSRLTVL.